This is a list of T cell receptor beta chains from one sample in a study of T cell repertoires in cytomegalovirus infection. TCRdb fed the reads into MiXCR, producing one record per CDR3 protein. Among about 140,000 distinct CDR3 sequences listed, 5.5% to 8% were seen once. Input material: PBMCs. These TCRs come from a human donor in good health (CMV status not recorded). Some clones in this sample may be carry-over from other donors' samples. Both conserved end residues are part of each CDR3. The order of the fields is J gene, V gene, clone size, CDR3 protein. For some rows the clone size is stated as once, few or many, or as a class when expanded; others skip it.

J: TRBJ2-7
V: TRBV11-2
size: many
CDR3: CASSSPGQGFEQYF

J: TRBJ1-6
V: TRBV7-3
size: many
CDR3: CASSLQGPNSPLHF

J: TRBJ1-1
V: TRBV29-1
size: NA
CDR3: CSGGLGPYTEAFF

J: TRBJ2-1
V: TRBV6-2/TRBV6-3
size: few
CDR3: CASSSYSGGLYNEQFF

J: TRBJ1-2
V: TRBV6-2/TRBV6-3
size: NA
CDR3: CASSWDRNYGYTF

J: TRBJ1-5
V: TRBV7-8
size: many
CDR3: CASSLQLRGGVFNQPQHF

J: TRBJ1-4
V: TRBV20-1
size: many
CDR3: CSARLGQGSEKLFF

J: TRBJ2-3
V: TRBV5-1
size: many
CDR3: CASSFSGGYTDTQYF

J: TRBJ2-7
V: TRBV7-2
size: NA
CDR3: CASSRTGANEQYF

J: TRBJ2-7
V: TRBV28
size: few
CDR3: CASSLFRARTYEQYF

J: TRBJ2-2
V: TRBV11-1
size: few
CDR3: CASSDRDRGRTGELFF

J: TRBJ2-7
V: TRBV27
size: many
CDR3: CASSYRDTGSYEQYF

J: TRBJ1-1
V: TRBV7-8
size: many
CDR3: CASSPGTGKRNTEAFF

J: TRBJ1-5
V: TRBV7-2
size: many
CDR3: CASSLATGGDQPQHF

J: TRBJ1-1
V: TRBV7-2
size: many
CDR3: CASSFSTGFAFF

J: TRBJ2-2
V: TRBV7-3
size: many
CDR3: CASSPIGATGELFF

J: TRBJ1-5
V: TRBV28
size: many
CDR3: CASSLTYRTASNQPQHF

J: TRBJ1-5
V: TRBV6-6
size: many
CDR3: CASSYSRAETQPQHF

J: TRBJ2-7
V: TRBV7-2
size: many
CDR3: CASSTTSGGSYEQYF

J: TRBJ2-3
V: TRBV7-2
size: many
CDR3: CASSFSGGPGDTQYF

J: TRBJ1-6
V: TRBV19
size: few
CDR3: CASSLGQNNSPLHF

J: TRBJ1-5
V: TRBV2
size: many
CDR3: CASSRDRTRDGSGNQPQHF

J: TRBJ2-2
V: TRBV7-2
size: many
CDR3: CASSLRQGRAGELFF

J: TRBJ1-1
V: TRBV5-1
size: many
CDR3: CASSLRQGMNTEAFF

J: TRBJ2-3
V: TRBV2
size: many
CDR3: CASSRGGDTQYF

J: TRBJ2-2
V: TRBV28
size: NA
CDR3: CASSLTGAYTGELFF

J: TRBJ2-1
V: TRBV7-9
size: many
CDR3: CASSSSPGPHEQFF

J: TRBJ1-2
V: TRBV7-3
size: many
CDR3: CASSPRGAGDYGYTF

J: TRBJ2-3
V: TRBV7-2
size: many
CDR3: CASSLVSGGSTDTQYF

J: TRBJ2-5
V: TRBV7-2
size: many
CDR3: CASSLGDRGRETQYF

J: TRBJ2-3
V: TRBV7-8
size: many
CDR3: CASSLGGPRGDTQYF

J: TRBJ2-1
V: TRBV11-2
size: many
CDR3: CASSLLSRGGGEQFF

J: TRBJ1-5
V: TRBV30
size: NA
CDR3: CAWGVGGPQHF

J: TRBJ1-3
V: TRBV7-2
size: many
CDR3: CASSLIGTAVNTIYF